These 21 T cell receptor beta chains originate from one sample sequenced in a study of blood T cell repertoires in COVID-19. Sequenced by immunoSEQ multiplex PCR; TCRdb stores in-frame clones only, minus some. Here the sample spans about 230,000 clones, 88% being singletons. The sequenced material came from PBMCs or T cells enriched from blood (not recorded which). The receptors were gathered from a woman aged 40 to 50 with acute COVID-19.

V usage is TRBV7-2 and J usage is TRBJ1-3, with a possible D match to TRBD1 (6 bases). V lost 5 bases and J lost 0, with 14 bases in between. Per germline, CDR1 SGHTA and CDR2 FQGNSA. The length of the CDR3 is 16 residues. The DNA for the CDR3 is TGTGCCAGCAGCCCCCGCGGGGGCACCTCTGGAAACACCATATATTTT. Translating gives CASSPRGGTSGNTIYF.

The chain combines TRBV9 with TRBJ2-3, with D perhaps TRBD1 (7 bases). The CDR3 runs to 16 residues. Trimming took off 0 bases at V and 3 bases at J, with 14 bases between the two ends. The germline V gene encodes CDR1 SGDLS and CDR2 YYNGEE. The CDR3 is CASSVGDRAGTDTQYF. CDR3 bases: TGTGCCAGCAGCGTAGGTGACAGGGCGGGGACAGATACGCAGTATTTT.

Of note for this clone: This clone may be a read error of a much larger clone one base away. This specimen includes other DNA sequences encoding the same CDR3. V usage is TRBV7-9 and J usage is TRBJ2-1; 10 bases are a match to TRBD2. Germline loops: CDR1 SEHNR, CDR2 FQNEAQ (reference sequence). The CDR3 runs 16 residues. With V trimmed by 5 bases and J by 0 bases, 4 bases remained unmatched. CDR3: CASSHSSGSSYNEQFF. The CDR3 nucleotides are TGTGCCAGCAGCCATTCTAGCGGGAGCTCCTACAATGAGCAGTTCTTC.

The J gene is TRBJ1-1, the V gene TRBV30, with unresolved D. The CDR3 is 11 amino acids. Per the germline V gene, CDR1 is GTSNPN and CDR2 is SVGIG (reference sequence). The V gene lost 2 bases and the J gene lost 11 bases, with 12 bases spanning the gap. CDR3 in amino acids: CAWSRGWEAFF. Here the CDR3 DNA reads TGTGCCTGGAGTCGCGGGTGGGAGGCTTTCTTT.

The CDR3 sequence is CASSAGTGVSGSSYNEQFF. The DNA of the CDR3 is TGTGCCAGCAGCGCCGGGACAGGGGTTAGCGGCAGCTCCTACAATGAGCAGTTCTTC. The chain is built from TRBV9 and TRBJ2-1; 10 nucleotides align to TRBD1. V dropped 3 bases and J dropped 0; count of bases not matched to a gene: 12. The CDR3 consists of 19 residues. Germline CDR1 is SGDLS and CDR2 is YYNGEE. The whole variable domain, filled in from reference TRBV9 and TRBJ2-1, reads DSGVTQTPKHLITATGQRVTLRCSPRSGDLSVYWYQQSLDQGLQFLIQYYNGEERAKGNILERFSAQQFPDLHSELNLSSLELGDSALYFCASSAGTGVSGSSYNEQFFGPGTRLTVL.

The chain's CDR3 is CATSRQGWVHEQYF. The CDR3 nucleotides read TGTGCCACCAGCAGACAGGGATGGGTCCACGAGCAGTACTTC. This chain joins TRBV15 and TRBJ2-7, with a possible D match to TRBD1 (5 bases). The CDR3 totals 14 residues. CDR1 LNHNV and CDR2 YYDKDF come from the germline V gene (reference sequence). V shed 2 bases and J shed 5 bases, with 13 bases lying between them.

The rearrangement uses TRBV5-4 and TRBJ1-5, with D possibly TRBD1 on 6 matching bases. Per the germline V gene, CDR1 is SGHNT and CDR2 is YYREEE (reference sequence). V was trimmed by 3 bases and J by 2 bases, leaving 15 bases between them. The CDR3 loop spans 16 amino acids. CDR3 nucleotides: TGTGCCAGCAGCTACCAGGGGAGGGGTGGCAATCAGCCCCAGCATTTT. Its translation is CASSYQGRGGNQPQHF.

In this sample, this clone turned up a few times. This sample includes further DNA sequences coding for the same CDR3. The chain combines TRBV19 with TRBJ1-1; D is possibly TRBD1 (5 bases). Germline V gene data show CDR1 as LNHDA and CDR2 as SQIVND (reference sequence). The V end was cut by 3 bases, the J end by 5 bases, with 10 bases between. There are 13 residues in the CDR3. For the CDR3, the DNA is TGTGCCAGTAGTATTCAGGGTGGAACTGAAGCTTTCTTT. This codes for CASSIQGGTEAFF.

In its sample, this clone was seen a few times. The rearrangement links TRBV19 to TRBJ2-5; 9 bases line up with TRBD1. Germline trimming cut 5 bases from V and 0 bases from J; bases unmatched to any gene: 13. The CDR3 is 18 amino acids. Germline V CDR1 and CDR2: LNHDA, SQIVND (reference sequence). Written as DNA, the CDR3 is TGTGCCAGTAGTGCCGGGACAGGGAGGATGTGGCACCAAGAGACCCAGTACTTC. Amino acids: CASSAGTGRMWHQETQYF.

The chain links TRBV5-4 to TRBJ2-5; D is possibly TRBD2 (7 bases). This CDR3 is built from 18 residues. Germline CDR1 reads SGHNT; CDR2 reads YYREEE (reference sequence). Trimming took 4 bases from V and 2 from J, leaving 24 bases between them. DNA for the CDR3: TGTGCCAGCAGCCATGGTGGGGGGGGACAACTCGCACAAGAGACCCAGTACTTC. Translating gives CASSHGGGGQLAQETQYF. Based on the CDR3 plus reference TRBV5-4 and TRBJ2-5, the full variable domain is ETGVTQSPTHLIKTRGQQVTLRCSSQSGHNTVSWYQQALGQGPQFIFQYYREEENGRGNFPPRFSGLQFPNYSSELNVNALELDDSALYLCASSHGGGGQLAQETQYFGPGTRLLVL.

With respect to this clone: Distinct nucleotide sequences in the sample also encode this CDR3. V is TRBV18 and J is TRBJ1-2; D is unclear. From germline, CDR1 is KGHSH and CDR2 LQKENI. Trimming took 2 bases from V and 2 from J, leaving 6 bases between them. This CDR3 is built from 13 residues. The CDR3 loop reads CASSPGPNYGYTF. The CDR3, as DNA: TGTGCCAGCTCACCAGGCCCGAACTATGGCTACACCTTC. The full variable domain, completed using reference TRBV18 and TRBJ1-2, is NAGVMQNPRHLVRRRGQEARLRCSPMKGHSHVYWYRQLPEEGLKFMVYLQKENIIDESGMPKERFSAEFPKEGPSILRIQQVVRGDSAAYFCASSPGPNYGYTFGSGTRLTVV.

The gene calls are TRBV5-1 and TRBJ2-2; 8 positions agree with TRBD1. Germline V gene sequence: CDR1 SGHRS, CDR2 YFSETQ. Trimming removed 4 bases from V and 1 base from J; junction bases left unmatched: 3. The CDR3 length is 15 residues. The CDR3 nucleotides are TGCGCCAGCAGCGGGACAGGCGAGAACACCGGGGAGCTGTTTTTT. This encodes CASSGTGENTGELFF. Full variable domain (missing parts from reference TRBV5-1 and TRBJ2-2): KAGVTQTPRYLIKTRGQQVTLSCSPISGHRSVSWYQQTPGQGLQFLFEYFSETQRNKGNFPGRFSGRQFSNSRSEMNVSTLELGDSALYLCASSGTGENTGELFFGEGSRLTVL.

The J gene is TRBJ1-4, the V gene TRBV30; a possible D gene is TRBD1 (6 bases). V lost 1 base, J lost 7 bases, and 16 bases lay in between. The CDR3 covers 15 residues. Germline V gene sequence: CDR1 GTSNPN, CDR2 SVGIG (reference sequence). The CDR3 DNA reads as TGTGCCTGGAGTGGTCTAGCAGGGGTGGGTGAAAAACTGTTTTTT. Protein: CAWSGLAGVGEKLFF.

CDR3 DNA sequence: TGTGCCACCAGTGAGGGACAGGGGGCGAGGACTGAAGCTTTCTTT. It encodes CATSEGQGARTEAFF. V usage is TRBV24-1 and J usage is TRBJ1-1; TRBD1 matches at 12 bases. The CDR3 contains 15 residues. Germline loops: CDR1 KGHDR, CDR2 SFDVKD. V lost 4 bases and J lost 5; bases outside the gene matches: 4.

V usage is TRBV29-1 and J usage is TRBJ2-5; 10 bases map to TRBD1. Germline-derived CDR1 and CDR2 are SQVTM and ANQGSEA. V lost 1 base to trimming and J lost 5 bases; unmatched junction nucleotides: 4. The CDR3 has 14 amino acids. DNA of the CDR3: TGCAGCGTTGAAGGGGACAGGGGTCGCGAGACCCAGTACTTC. Translated, it gives CSVEGDRGRETQYF.

V usage is TRBV9 and J usage is TRBJ1-4; unclear D gene. The CDR3 runs 15 residues. Germline CDR1 SGDLS, CDR2 YYNGEE. Trimming pared 4 bases from V and 6 bases from J, leaving 16 bases between. The CDR3 sequence is CASSSGEGGYEKLFF. The CDR3 bases are TGTGCCAGCAGCTCCGGGGAGGGTGGATATGAAAAACTGTTTTTT.

Note on this clone: Other nucleotide sequences in the sample specify the same CDR3. The V and J genes are TRBV5-8 and TRBJ1-3; D remains ambiguous. Germline CDR1 and CDR2: SGHTS and YDEGEE. The CDR3 contains 14 residues. V was shortened by 4 bases and J by 2 bases, with 10 bases between the two germline ends. The CDR3 region is CASSRGAAGNTIYF. The CDR3 DNA sequence: TGTGCCAGCAGCCGGGGTGCCGCTGGAAACACCATATATTTT.

The chain is built from TRBV4-3 and TRBJ2-1, with D perhaps matching TRBD2 (6 bases). Germline CDR1 and CDR2: LGHNA and YSLEER. The CDR3 loop spans 15 amino acids. Between the trimmed V and J ends, which lost 0 bases and 7 bases, there was a span of 13 bases. In nucleotides, the CDR3 is TGCGCCAGCAGCCAAGAGGGGCGGGATTGGAATGAGCAGTTCTTC. Residues: CASSQEGRDWNEQFF.

The chain is built from TRBV7-6 and TRBJ1-1; TRBD1 matches 11 bases. V lost 5 bases, J lost 11 bases, and 7 bases stayed unmatched. This CDR3 comprises 13 residues. Per the germline V gene, CDR1 is SGHVS and CDR2 is FNYEAQ. The CDR3 spells CASSPRDRGVAFF. CDR3 bases: TGTGCCAGCAGCCCTCGGGACAGGGGGGTGGCTTTCTTT.

This chain joins TRBV29-1 and TRBJ2-5, with 8 bases lining up with TRBD2. The germline gives CDR1 SQVTM, CDR2 ANQGSEA. The CDR3 has 13 amino acids. V lost 4 bases and J lost 2; bases outside the gene matches: 3. Here the CDR3 reads CSVGTSPQETQYF. The CDR3 DNA reads as TGCAGCGTTGGGACTAGCCCACAAGAGACCCAGTACTTC.

The CDR3 DNA reads TGTGCCAGCAGTTTAGATCTCGGCAGCGTGTACAATGAGCAGTTCTTC. This codes for CASSLDLGSVYNEQFF. The gene calls are TRBV27 and TRBJ2-1; D remains ambiguous. V gave up 2 bases and J gave up 4 bases, with 15 bases separating them. Germline V CDR1 and CDR2: MNHEY, SMNVEV (reference sequence). The CDR3 consists of 16 residues.